The clone carrying this TCR beta chain has only a few counts. The record originates from a study of CD8 T cells in ankylosing spondylitis. This CDR3 region has 14 residues. V dropped 7 bases and J dropped 4; count of bases not matched to a gene: 7. The germline V gene encodes CDR1 MNHNS and CDR2 SASEGT. TCRdb re-called the 5' RACE reads through MiXCR, storing one row per CDR3 protein. The table has some 130,000 distinct CDR3 sequences, around 10% seen once. The rearrangement uses TRBV6-1 and TRBJ2-7, with 10 bases that match TRBD1. Sequenced material: blood, either unsorted or a sorted T cell fraction (not recorded which). The sequence derives from a female donor with ankylosing spondylitis or in good health (not recorded which). DNA for the CDR3: TGTGCCAGCACCTCGGGACAGGGGCGGTACGAGCAGTACTTC. Amino acids: CASTSGQGRYEQYF.